This T cell receptor (beta chain) derives from a study of T cell changes during pregnancy in multiple sclerosis. Assay: immunoSEQ multiplex PCR; the TCRdb copy retains only in-frame clones and omits some. The data show tens of thousands of clones, with about 91% seen just once and roughly 0.3% held by the top ten. This specimen consisted of CD4+ T cells from peripheral blood mononuclear cells, obtained in the third trimester of pregnancy. The clonotype comes from a female donor in good health, enrolled as a control in a pregnancy study.

The CDR3 loop reads CASSPVRVAQYF. For the CDR3, the DNA is TGTGCCAGCAGTCCAGTCAGGGTGGCCCAGTACTTC. V gene TRBV2 combines with J gene TRBJ2-5, with D perhaps TRBD1 (5 bases). Germline V gene sequence: CDR1 SNHLY, CDR2 FYNNEI. V was shortened by 5 bases and J by 9 bases, with 13 bases between the two germline ends. CDR3 size: 12 residues.